The 11 T cell receptor beta chains below come from one sample, sequenced in a study of OX40 agonist ivuxolimab in advanced cancers. Library preparation used the immunoSEQ multiplex PCR assay. TCRdb took this table from immuneACCESS and kept in-frame rearrangements with V and J called. Such tables lack part of the clones; where checked against another copy, unresolved V genes explain under half of the gap, and the rest is unexplained. The table for this sample lists around 80,000 clones; 84% of them were counted only once. The leading ten clones occupy approximately 6.3% of the sample. The sample here was CD4+ or CD8+ T cells sorted from blood, taken in a trial of the OX40 agonist ivuxolimab. The receptor source for this set is an adult with an advanced solid tumor such as melanoma, head and neck, liver or kidney cancer.

The chain links TRBV14 to TRBJ2-7; the match to TRBD1 covers 10 bases. The V gene's germline CDR1 is SGHDN and CDR2 FVKESK. This CDR3 is built from 14 residues. V trimming: 5 bases; J trimming: 2 bases; junction bases outside the gene matches: 3. The CDR3 sequence is CASSVGQGAYEQYF. Written as DNA, the CDR3 is TGTGCCAGCAGCGTCGGACAGGGGGCCTACGAGCAGTACTTC.

This rearrangement joins TRBV28 to TRBJ1-3, with TRBD1 as a possible D gene (5 bases). The germline V gene encodes CDR1 MDHEN and CDR2 SYDVKM. V was cut by 3 bases and J by 2 bases, with 11 bases left in between. This CDR3 has 15 residues. The CDR3 sequence: CASSFGGNTGNTIYF. CDR3 nucleotides: TGTGCCAGCAGTTTTGGGGGAAACACTGGAAACACCATATATTTT.

This chain connects TRBV29-1 to TRBJ2-3; 12 bases are a match to TRBD2. The V gene end was trimmed by 7 bases and the J gene end by 1 base; junction bases not matched to a gene: 12. CDR3 length: 17 amino acids. Germline CDR1 reads SQVTM; CDR2 reads ANQGSEA. This CDR3 reads CSADLPRTSGGTDTQYF. The CDR3 DNA reads as TGCAGCGCCGACCTACCCCGGACTAGCGGGGGCACAGATACGCAGTATTTT.

The chain combines TRBV6-5 with TRBJ1-1; 9 bases are shared with TRBD1. This CDR3 comprises 13 residues. The germline V gene encodes CDR1 MNHEY and CDR2 SVGAGI. Losses at the gene ends were 6 bases for V and 5 bases for J; bases not matched to a gene: 4. The CDR3 reads CASSRQGGTEAFF. The CDR3 DNA reads TGTGCCAGCAGCAGACAGGGGGGAACTGAAGCTTTCTTT.

V usage is TRBV9 and J usage is TRBJ2-2; D tentatively reads TRBD1 or TRBD2 (5 bases each). The V gene's germline CDR1 is SGDLS and CDR2 YYNGEE. Trimming shortened V by 3 bases and J by 6 bases, and 15 bases separated the two germline ends. This CDR3 comprises 15 residues. The CDR3 DNA follows: TGTGCCAGCAGCGCCACAAGGCGAGGGGCCGGGGAGCTGTTTTTT. It translates to CASSATRRGAGELFF.

Only one count was recorded for this clone. The V gene is TRBV6-5, the J gene TRBJ2-5, with D tentatively TRBD2 (7 bases). In germline, CDR1 is MNHEY, CDR2 SVGAGI. The CDR3 spans 16 residues. V was cut by 1 base and J by 5 bases, with 17 bases left in between. CDR3 in DNA: TGTGCCAGCAGTTACTTGCTCGGGGGGCCCCTTGAGACCCAGTACTTC. It encodes CASSYLLGGPLETQYF.

The chain links TRBV15 to TRBJ2-3; possible D gene TRBD1, 6 bases. V was pared by 0 bases and J by 6 bases, with 16 bases between. The length of the CDR3 is 16 residues. CDR1 is LNHNV, CDR2 YYDKDF, per germline (reference sequence). CDR3 protein: CATSRELGRGLDTQYF. Here the CDR3 DNA reads TGTGCCACCAGCAGAGAATTGGGCAGGGGCCTGGATACGCAGTATTTT.

This chain connects TRBV5-1 to TRBJ1-4; weak D call: TRBD1 (5 bases). Looked up from germline, CDR1 is SGHRS and CDR2 is YFSETQ. The V gene lost 4 bases and the J gene lost 8 bases, with 12 bases spanning the gap. This CDR3 has 13 residues. CDR3 protein: CASSPTWGEKLFF. The CDR3 DNA reads as TGCGCCAGCAGCCCCACCTGGGGGGAAAAACTGTTTTTT.

The chain employs TRBV29-1 and TRBJ2-3, with a weak D call TRBD1 (6 bases). CDR3 size: 17 residues. V was trimmed by 6 bases and J by 2 bases, leaving 24 bases between them. Germline CDR1 reads SQVTM; CDR2 reads ANQGSEA. The CDR3 nucleotides are TGCAGCGTGGGGAATGTCAGGGGCCAATCCCTCACAGATACGCAGTATTTT. Its protein product is CSVGNVRGQSLTDTQYF.

V gene TRBV4-2 combines with J gene TRBJ1-1; no clear D. Per germline, CDR1 LGHNA and CDR2 YNFKEQ. The ends were cut back, 3 bases at V and 3 bases at J, with 20 bases in the middle. The CDR3 is 17 amino acids. CDR3 region: CASSQRPDPFLDTEAFF. The CDR3 coding sequence is TGTGCCAGCAGCCAGCGCCCGGACCCTTTTTTGGACACTGAAGCTTTCTTT.

The V call is TRBV11-2, the J call TRBJ2-7, with D possibly called TRBD1 or TRBD2 (5 bases each). This CDR3 comprises 12 residues. Looked up from germline, CDR1 is SGHAT and CDR2 is FQNNGV. V was pared by 8 bases and J by 2 bases, with 10 bases between. The CDR3 sequence: CASGRDPYEQYV. Written as DNA, the CDR3 is TGTGCCAGCGGACGGGACCCCTACGAGCAGTACGTC.